These 6 T cell receptor beta chains were sequenced from one sample in a study of blood T cell repertoires in COVID-19. Sequenced by immunoSEQ multiplex PCR; TCRdb stores in-frame clones only, minus some. Of just under 150,000 clones listed, 80% to 90% are singletons. Sequencing input: peripheral blood. These receptors were taken from a woman aged 45-65 years with acute or convalescent COVID-19.

V and J are TRBV27 and TRBJ2-7, with 11 bases that match TRBD2. The CDR3 consists of 17 residues. CDR1 and CDR2 from the germline V gene are MNHEY and SMNVEV (reference sequence). J gave up 0 bases and V 7 bases, and 11 bases lay outside the gene matches. The CDR3 spells CASTRWLAGGDSYEQYF. DNA for the CDR3: TGTGCCAGCACCCGATGGCTAGCGGGAGGAGACTCCTACGAGCAGTACTTC.

This rearrangement joins TRBV6-4 to TRBJ2-2, with TRBD1 as a possible D gene (6 bases). CDR3 length: 15 amino acids. Between the trimmed V and J ends, which lost 5 bases and 3 bases, there was a span of 13 bases. Looked up from germline, CDR1 is MRHNA and CDR2 is SNTAGT. The CDR3 DNA follows: TGTGCCAGCAGTCCAACAGGGAGCCACACCGGGGAGCTGTTTTTT. It specifies CASSPTGSHTGELFF.

The chain recombines TRBV6-5 with TRBJ2-7, with D maybe TRBD1 (7 bases). With 4 bases removed from V and 7 bases from J, the gap between germline ends came to 20 bases. The CDR3 contains 15 residues. From germline, CDR1 is MNHEY and CDR2 SVGAGI. CDR3 loop: CASSLYRGTAGEQYF. As DNA, the CDR3 is TGTGCCAGCAGTTTGTACCGCGGGACAGCGGGTGAGCAGTACTTC.

The chain uses TRBV5-4 and TRBJ2-7; D possibly corresponds to TRBD1 (5 bases). Trimming stripped 7 bases from V and 0 bases from J, with 23 bases between. The CDR3 runs 17 residues. Germline CDR1 reads SGHNT; CDR2 reads YYREEE (reference sequence). CDR3 region: CASSTYFGQKDSYEQYF. The CDR3, as DNA: TGTGCCAGCTCAACCTACTTTGGACAAAAAGACTCCTACGAGCAGTACTTC.

This chain's CDR3 is CATSDPGGSQETQYF. CDR3 nucleotides: TGTGCCACCAGTGACCCTGGGGGCAGCCAAGAGACCCAGTACTTC. The chain has TRBV24-1 and TRBJ2-5; tentatively, D is TRBD1 (6 bases). This CDR3 is built from 15 residues. The V gene lost 4 bases and the J gene lost 1 base, with 12 bases spanning the gap. CDR1 KGHDR and CDR2 SFDVKD come from the germline V gene.

The V gene is TRBV11-2, the J gene TRBJ2-1; TRBD2 matches at 8 bases. From germline, CDR1 is SGHAT and CDR2 FQNNGV. V lost 1 base to trimming and J lost 6 bases; unmatched junction nucleotides: 8. There are 16 residues in the CDR3. Written as DNA, the CDR3 is TGTGCCAGCAGCTTAGCCTCAGCGGGAGTCCCCAATGAGCAGTTCTTC. It encodes CASSLASAGVPNEQFF.